The next 23 T cell receptor beta chains were all read from a single sample in a study of cytomegalovirus exposure and HLA in healthy donors. Researchers ran the PCR with 60 Vbeta and 13 Jbeta primers. Clones were read by immunoSEQ multiplex PCR, and TCRdb kept only the in-frame ones, dropping some. The repertoire includes fewer than 200,000 clones, around 80% of them detected once, and 0.65% to 0.85% sits in the top ten. Material for sequencing was PBMCs. These receptors originate from a female donor in good health and CMV-seronegative.

This rearrangement joins TRBV30 to TRBJ2-4; 7 bases fit TRBD2. With 4 bases clipped from V and 8 bases from J, the junction kept 2 bases outside the gene matches. CDR1 and CDR2 (germline): GTSNPN, SVGIG (reference sequence). The CDR3 spans 11 residues. The CDR3 is CAWTGRDIQYF. Written as DNA, the CDR3 is TGTGCCTGGACAGGGAGGGACATTCAGTACTTC.

Written as DNA, the CDR3 is TGTGCCAGCAGTGCCGACAGGGGAACTGAAGCTTTCTTT. Amino acid sequence: CASSADRGTEAFF. The rearrangement uses TRBV5-4 and TRBJ1-1; 8 bases line up with TRBD1. V shed 5 bases, J shed 5 bases, and the junction held 5 bases outside the gene matches. From germline, CDR1 is SGHNT and CDR2 YYREEE (reference sequence). The CDR3 runs to 13 residues.

The chain employs TRBV28 and TRBJ1-2; no clear D gene. This CDR3 is 12 amino acids long. The germline CDR1 and CDR2 sequences are MDHEN and SYDVKM. Trimming pared 8 bases from V and 3 bases from J, leaving 10 bases between. The CDR3 nucleotides read TGTGCCAGCGGGCCCAGTTACTATGGCTACACCTTC. It specifies CASGPSYYGYTF.

As regards this clone: Other DNA sequences from this sample encode an identical CDR3 as well. The chain employs TRBV19 and TRBJ2-7; TRBD1 might be the D (7 bases). This CDR3 is 15 amino acids long. Germline V gene lookup returns CDR1 LNHDA and CDR2 SQIVND (reference sequence). Trimming removed 3 bases from V and 3 bases from J, with 15 bases in between. The CDR3 region has the DNA TGTGCCAGTAGTATCCTTGGGCAGGGGGGCTACGAGCAGTACTTC. This gives the protein CASSILGQGGYEQYF.

V gene TRBV6-6 combines with J gene TRBJ2-1; the match to TRBD1 covers 10 bases. Trimming cost V 5 bases and J 2 bases; bases outside gene matches: 6. The CDR3 consists of 16 residues. Germline V CDR1 and CDR2: MNHNY, SVGAGI (reference sequence). The CDR3 DNA is TGTGCCAGCAGTACCATCGGACAGGGGGCCTACAATGAGCAGTTCTTC. Its translation: CASSTIGQGAYNEQFF.

This chain joins TRBV7-2 and TRBJ2-1; TRBD2 matches 8 bases. Per germline, CDR1 SGHTA and CDR2 FQGNSA. V lost 5 bases, J lost 7 bases, and 16 bases stayed unmatched. CDR3 length: 17 amino acids. CDR3 residues: CASSLLILAALGNEQFF. CDR3 coding DNA: TGTGCCAGCAGCCTGTTGATACTAGCGGCCCTTGGGAATGAGCAGTTCTTC.

The chain has TRBV28 and TRBJ1-5, with 7 bases fitting TRBD1. This CDR3 comprises 14 residues. Germline CDR1 is MDHEN and CDR2 is SYDVKM. V shed 7 bases, J shed 7 bases, and the junction held 10 bases outside the gene matches. CDR3: CASTTGNRGQPQHF. The CDR3 DNA sequence: TGTGCCAGCACCACAGGCAACAGGGGACAGCCCCAGCATTTT.

V is TRBV30 and J is TRBJ2-1; D uncertain. The CDR3 is 13 residues long. Deletions cut 0 bases from V and 9 bases from J, with 12 bases between. Germline V gene sequence: CDR1 GTSNPN, CDR2 SVGIG (reference sequence). In DNA form, the CDR3 reads TGTGCCTGGAGTGTCCCTATTTACTTTGAGCAGTTCTTC. Translating gives CAWSVPIYFEQFF.

The chain links TRBV2 to TRBJ2-7; D may be TRBD2 (6 bases). CDR3 size: 13 residues. The V gene's germline CDR1 is SNHLY and CDR2 FYNNEI. The V and J ends lost 4 bases and 3 bases respectively, with 10 bases between them. The chain's CDR3 is CASSGVGGYEQYF. As DNA, the CDR3 is TGTGCCAGCAGTGGGGTGGGAGGCTACGAGCAGTACTTC. The full variable domain, completed using reference TRBV2 and TRBJ2-7, is EPEVTQTPSHQVTQMGQEVILRCVPISNHLYFYWYRQILGQKVEFLVSFYNNEISEKSEIFDDQFSVERPDGSNFTLKIRSTKLEDSAMYFCASSGVGGYEQYFGPGTRLTVT.

V is TRBV7-9 and J is TRBJ1-4; no firm D call. V lost 1 base and J lost 2, with 8 bases in between. Germline CDR1 and CDR2: SEHNR and FQNEAQ (reference sequence). The CDR3 loop spans 15 amino acids. CDR3 region: CASSLGGGTNEKLFF. CDR3 nucleotide sequence: TGTGCCAGCAGCTTAGGAGGAGGGACTAATGAAAAACTGTTTTTT.

The chain uses TRBV7-2 and TRBJ2-2; D not resolved. The germline V gene encodes CDR1 SGHTA and CDR2 FQGNSA. V lost 2 bases and J lost 1, with 8 bases in between. The CDR3 totals 15 residues. The CDR3: CASSLIFVNTGELFF. The CDR3 region has the DNA TGTGCCAGCAGCTTAATTTTCGTGAACACCGGGGAGCTGTTTTTT.

This chain uses TRBV28 with TRBJ1-2, with TRBD1 matching 10 bases. Germline V lookup: CDR1 MDHEN, CDR2 SYDVKM. J gave up 8 bases and V 2 bases, and 11 bases lay outside the gene matches. The CDR3 length is 16 residues. The CDR3 DNA is TGTGCCAGCAGTTTAAGGGCCCTGGGACAGGGGAGGGGCTACACCTTC. Amino acid sequence: CASSLRALGQGRGYTF.

The chain links TRBV12-5 to TRBJ2-3; 10 bases map to TRBD2. The V segment lost 5 bases and the J segment 3 bases; nucleotides outside the gene matches: 2. The CDR3 has 14 residues. Germline V gene lookup returns CDR1 LGHNT and CDR2 FRNRAP. The CDR3 protein is CASGHSGRTDTQYF. The CDR3 coding sequence is TGTGCTAGTGGTCATAGCGGGAGGACAGATACGCAGTATTTT. The variable domain in full, with the rest retrieved from reference TRBV12-5 and TRBJ2-3, is DARVTQTPRHKVTEMGQEVTMRCQPILGHNTVFWYRQTMMQGLELLAYFRNRAPLDDSGMPKDRFSAEMPDATLATLKIQPSEPRDSAVYFCASGHSGRTDTQYFGPGTRLTVL.

The CDR3 here is CASSPGQGARETQYF. CDR3 sequence (DNA): TGTGCCAGCTCACCGGGACAGGGGGCGCGTGAGACCCAGTACTTC. This chain connects TRBV18 to TRBJ2-5; 12 nucleotides match TRBD1. The ends lost 3 bases at V and 5 bases at J; junction bases unmatched: 4. The germline V gene encodes CDR1 KGHSH and CDR2 LQKENI. The CDR3 is 15 residues long.

V gene TRBV10-3 combines with J gene TRBJ2-7, with a weak D call TRBD2 (5 bases). The CDR3 is 13 residues long. Germline V gives CDR1 ENHRY, CDR2 SYGVKD. The germline V and J ends were trimmed by 5 bases and 1 base, with 9 bases remaining between them. In nucleotides, the CDR3 is TGTGCCATCAGTCCCCGGGATTCCTACGAGCAGTACTTC. It specifies CAISPRDSYEQYF.

The chain is built from TRBV9 and TRBJ2-1, with 10 bases that match TRBD2. This CDR3 spans 15 amino acids. V lost 0 bases to trimming and J lost 7 bases; unmatched junction nucleotides: 4. Germline loops: CDR1 SGDLS, CDR2 YYNGEE. CDR3 nucleotides: TGTGCCAGCAGCGTAGGGGGACTAGCGCGGAATGAGCAGTTCTTC. Protein: CASSVGGLARNEQFF.

V gene TRBV27 combines with J gene TRBJ2-1; TRBD2 agrees at 9 bases. The germline V gene has CDR1 MNHEY and CDR2 SMNVEV (reference sequence). V trimming: 3 bases; J trimming: 0 bases; junction bases outside the gene matches: 3. This CDR3 is built from 16 residues. DNA for the CDR3: TGTGCCAGCAGTTTGAGGCGGGGGGGCTCCTACAATGAGCAGTTCTTC. Translating it yields CASSLRRGGSYNEQFF.

J is TRBJ1-3 and V is TRBV7-9; unclear D gene. The V gene's germline CDR1 is SEHNR and CDR2 FQNEAQ (reference sequence). The ends were cut back, 2 bases at V and 4 bases at J, with 12 bases in the middle. The CDR3 loop spans 15 amino acids. The CDR3 loop reads CASSLIPGLGNTIYF. The CDR3 DNA sequence: TGTGCCAGCAGCTTAATCCCGGGGTTGGGAAACACCATATATTTT.

V is TRBV7-3 and J is TRBJ1-1; D is unresolved. This CDR3 contains 12 residues. The V and J ends lost 8 bases and 1 base respectively, with 8 bases between them. Germline CDR1 is SGHTA and CDR2 is FQGTGA. The CDR3 coding sequence is TGTGCCAGCGGCCGCTCGAACACTGAAGCTTTCTTT. It is translated as CASGRSNTEAFF.

This chain links TRBV29-1 with TRBJ1-1; TRBD1 aligns across 7 bases. Trimming at V came to 4 bases and at J to 1 base, leaving 3 bases not matched to a gene. CDR3 length: 13 residues. The germline CDR1 and CDR2 sequences are SQVTM and ANQGSEA. This CDR3 is CSVAQGTNTEAFF. The CDR3 DNA is TGCAGCGTTGCACAGGGGACGAACACTGAAGCTTTCTTT.

The genes are TRBV7-2 and TRBJ1-5; D is ambiguous. V was clipped by 1 base and J by 7 bases, with 8 bases between them. The length of the CDR3 is 13 residues. Germline V CDR1 and CDR2: SGHTA, FQGNSA. This chain's CDR3 is CASSLEQSQPQHF. DNA for the CDR3: TGTGCCAGCAGCTTAGAACAGAGCCAGCCCCAGCATTTT.

The chain has TRBV19 and TRBJ1-6; TRBD1 agrees at 8 bases. V lost 4 bases to trimming and J lost 9 bases; unmatched junction nucleotides: 5. The CDR3 runs 14 residues. Germline assignment: CDR1 LNHDA and CDR2 SQIVND (reference sequence). CDR3 protein: CASSTGTGGSPLHF. CDR3 in DNA: TGTGCCAGTAGTACCGGGACAGGAGGTTCACCCCTCCACTTT.

The sample holds one count of this clone. The V call is TRBV7-2, the J call TRBJ2-7, with 9 bases that match TRBD1. Germline CDR1 is SGHTA and CDR2 is FQGNSA. CDR3 length equals 16 residues. Trimming at V came to 5 bases and at J to 5 bases, leaving 13 bases not matched to a gene. CDR3 sequence reads: CASSPSFGTGLHEQYF. CDR3 coding DNA: TGTGCCAGCAGCCCCTCGTTCGGGACAGGGCTACACGAGCAGTACTTC.